This T cell receptor (beta chain) was captured in a study of cytomegalovirus exposure and HLA in healthy donors (dated by TCRdb to between 2016 and 2019). The study in broad terms: According to an earlier analysis of 587 of the donors, roughly 180 million T cells yielded approximately 120 million unique TCR beta sequences and roughly 280 Gb of sequence data. Rather than using new phenotypic data, the later analysis identified candidate immune exposures from TCR beta sequences and from how often those sequences occurred across donors. Several DR-DQ haplotypes were treated as single units for association and clustering because of strong linkage in the cohort. To predict cytomegalovirus infection status, the study combined high-throughput TCR immunosequencing, statistical association of individual TCRs with disease status, and machine learning. Among some 400 genotyped donors of the cohort, an average of approximately 230,000 unique TCR beta nucleotide sequences were sequenced per donor, 15% to 20% of them non-productive. The number of typed donors differed by locus: about 629-630 for A, B, C, DRB1 and DQB1; approximately 520 for DQA1; around 580 for DPA1; and about 450 for DPB1. The study aimed to test whether cataloging public T cell receptors could reveal signatures of past pathogen exposure. An earlier analysis of nearly 600 of the donors applied high-throughput TCR beta sequencing to assess whether each TCR beta V gene segment acted as functional or pseudogenic. Around 300 gigabases of sequencing data and some 85 million unique TCR sequences were included in an early release covering over 600 HLA-typed donors. A separate validation cohort of over 95 different subjects was used in addition to the roughly 700-subject first cohort. Every repertoire in the discovery cohort had been generated on one and the same sequencing platform. To study patterns of TCR occurrence, a later analysis re-analyzed previously published TCR beta repertoires from 700 or so donors and added high-resolution HLA genotyping. The T cell repertoires of around 670 subjects were profiled by immunosequencing and related to cytomegalovirus serostatus. Alongside the repertoire data, information on donor age, sex, ethnicity and CMV serostatus was compiled. Among the roughly 400 genotyped donors, 75% to 90% belonged to the genetic ancestry cluster associated with self-reported Caucasian donors. Class I and class II HLA loci were covered by the typing at four-digit resolution. Genome-wide SNP genotypes for about 55% of the roughly 670 donors were used in a later genetic analysis, which treated that subset as a discovery cohort.

The cohort comprised fewer than 700 healthy bone marrow donors. At the time of sampling, all cohort members were nominally healthy, though unrecorded immune exposures were likely present. The donor was CMV seronegative and belonged to the group of more than 300 seronegative cohort members. Each donor provided a peripheral blood sample, and peripheral blood mononuclear cells were used for TCR beta sequencing. Genomic DNA was extracted from the blood cell samples with the Qiagen DNeasy Blood Extraction Kit. CDR1 and CDR2 are read off the germline V gene as SGDLS and YYNGEE. Between the V and J ends, shortened by 4 bases and 0 bases respectively, the junction contains 21 bases. The CDR3 goes from the cysteine to the phenylalanine over 18 residues. The sequence is cut down to CDR3 DNA, 54 bases in frame from base 1. The receptor library was made with the immunoSEQ multiplex PCR assay. For the multiplex PCR, a mixture combining 60 forward primers for TCR Vbeta segments and 13 reverse primers for TCR Jbeta segments was used. The CDR3 region of rearranged TCR beta genes was amplified from genomic DNA with a multiplex PCR assay. The Illumina HiSeq System was used to sequence the amplified TCR beta libraries as 87-base-pair reads. As for how the authors treated the data: Across the 700 or so repertoires, a later analysis counted about 81 million unique TCR beta chains, 9.5 million to 12 million of which were shared by at least two donors. To remove PCR and sequencing errors, raw reads were error-corrected and collapsed into unique sequences using a nearest-neighbor algorithm that merged closely related sequences. To assign V, D and J gene segments, CDR3 sequences were aligned to IMGT reference sequences. For a sequence to be retained, a match of at least six nucleotides was required to both a V gene segment and a J gene segment. Rearrangements were classified as productive when the CDR3 lacked stop codons and remained in frame with V and J, and all other rearrangements were classified as non-productive. CDR3 was defined according to IMGT convention as the region running from the second conserved V-encoded cysteine to the conserved J-encoded phenylalanine. The earlier analysis of about 620 of the donors excluded sequences that lacked an unambiguous match to a single V gene segment. An earlier analysis of a few hundred of the donors classified V segments as functional when productive rearrangements were above 56.7% and as segregating when the standard deviation between donors was above 5%. A statistical classification framework was built for diagnosing cytomegalovirus status from the catalog of TCR beta chain sequences. In a later analysis, V and J genes were assigned by comparing TCR nucleotide sequences against IMGT/GENE-DB human TR gene sequences. A later analysis assigned CDR3 sequences and most-parsimonious VDJ recombination scenarios with the TCRdist pipeline. In a later analysis, each TCR beta chain was defined by its CDR3 amino acid sequence together with its V-gene family, and reads without a unique V-gene family were excluded. To address suspected cross-contamination and a sequencing artifact, a later analysis removed roughly 640 highly shared, low-generation-probability nucleotide sequences. A later analysis calculated a clonal expansion index for each public chain from normalized within-repertoire ranks of inferred template counts. In a later analysis, generation probabilities were computed with a VDJ recombination model fitted to out-of-frame rearrangements, and the resulting probabilities were checked against IGoR. A later analysis scored TCR-TCR, TCR-HLA and TCR-CMV co-occurrence with hypergeometric tests, applying a repertoire-size bias correction to TCR pairs. False discovery rates were estimated in a later analysis by permuting HLA or CMV assignments 20 times. In a later analysis, co-occurring TCRs were grouped with DBSCAN, and TCRdist sequence similarity was added when clustering was performed within HLA-allele-positive subsets. Repertoires with fewer than 30,000 or more than 120,000 public chains were left out of co-occurrence clustering, as were five repertoires with anomalous nucleotide sharing. TCRdb provides this immuneACCESS table in a form limited to in-frame rearrangements. Some clones are lacking; in checked studies, under half of them reflect an unresolved V gene, and why the rest are absent is not known. The DNA gave D and trimming, while V, J and clone size come from that table. The table for this sample lists about 130,000 clones; about four fifths of them were counted only once. The biggest ten clones account for 2.5% to 3.5% of the sample.

This clone was found a few times. Which antigen it targets is not known. No per-base quality is available; no much larger clone lies one base away. General findings and caveats noted by the study authors: In an earlier analysis of roughly 500 of the donors, most TCR beta V segments appeared in productive rearrangements about 87% or about 30% of the time, broadly matching IMGT annotations. In a later analysis, most CMV-associated TCR beta chains were found to appear HLA-restricted, with HLA associations seemingly driven largely by CMV exposure. Roughly uniform sequencing depth across donors was assumed in presence/absence analyses, although this assumption may not hold. Cytomegalovirus status was reported to be diagnosed by the classifier with high specificity and sensitivity in both the original and validation cohorts. A further reported finding was that TCR beta sequences accurately predicted the HLA-A and HLA-B alleles for most subjects in the first cohort. This cohort had only TCR beta chains sequenced, and the lack of alpha or paired-chain data limited which features could be detected. Compared with the 666-donor mean, donors in an Asian-associated ancestry cluster had fewer N-insertions in productive TCRs, according to a later genetic analysis. Some IMGT-functional V segments, including TRBV6-2 and TRBV6-3, could not be told apart with the 87-base-pair reads, so those segments were excluded. Correlated functional status among segregating V segments might be attributable to linkage disequilibrium, but an unknown experimental factor could not be ruled out. Assigning TCR associations to individual alleles was difficult when HLA alleles, especially DR and DQ, strongly co-occurred. A later analysis associated 15,000 to 20,000 TCR beta sequences with specific HLA alleles at a false discovery rate of 0.05. Because HLA typing was unavailable for some donors at each locus, only the typed subset was used in association tests. A later analysis reported that several top co-occurrence clusters appeared linked to parvovirus B19, influenza, CMV and Epstein-Barr virus. While some public TCRs were present in many individuals, most TCR sequences turned up only very rarely across donors. In vitro tests confirmed that a few of the cytomegalovirus-associated TCR beta chains recognize cytomegalovirus antigens. In a later analysis, HLA-associated TCR beta chains showed more clonal expansion and lower generation probabilities than non-associated chains that were equally common. A later analysis found that TCR association rates varied across HLA loci, with DRB1 alleles showing the most associated TCRs and HLA-C alleles the fewest. The sequencing pipeline was judged likely to have produced a cluster of highly shared sequence variants as a technical artifact. It was suggested by the authors that the approach could potentially be generalized to other disease states and immunological phenotypes. For the cohort, immune exposure information was limited to CMV serostatus. The study gave a list of over 150 TCR beta chains associated with cytomegalovirus. A later genetic analysis associated a missense DCLRE1C variant with V-gene and J-gene trimming of TCR beta chains, and an independent cohort replicated the association. Over 15 rarely observed V segments, including chromosome 9 orphons, were excluded from the earlier analysis of some 590 of the donors because counts were too low.

The sample was PBMCs. This sequence was found in a man aged 30-40 years in good health and CMV-seronegative. The receptor chain draws on TRBV9 and TRBJ2-3; possibly the D gene is TRBD2, per 7 matching bases. Here the CDR3 is given as CASSTTPGGGRSTDTQYF. The nucleotide sequence is TGTGCCAGCAGCACCACCCCGGGGGGCGGTCGGAGCACAGATACGCAGTATTTT.